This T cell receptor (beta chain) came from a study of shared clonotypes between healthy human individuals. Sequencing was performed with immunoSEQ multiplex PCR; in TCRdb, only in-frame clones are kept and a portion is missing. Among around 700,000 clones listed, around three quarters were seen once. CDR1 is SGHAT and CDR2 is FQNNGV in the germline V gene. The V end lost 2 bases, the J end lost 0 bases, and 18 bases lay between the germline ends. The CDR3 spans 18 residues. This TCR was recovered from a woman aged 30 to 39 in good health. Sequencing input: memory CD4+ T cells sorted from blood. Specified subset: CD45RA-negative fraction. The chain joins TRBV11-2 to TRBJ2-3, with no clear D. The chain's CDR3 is CASSLLSGQQISTDTQYF. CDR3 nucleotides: TGTGCCAGCAGCTTACTGTCAGGCCAACAAATTAGCACAGATACGCAGTATTTT.